This T cell receptor (beta chain) is drawn from a study of early T cells in non-severe SARS-CoV-2 infection. Concerning this clonotype: Its target is unknown.

Unique molecular identifier tags were affixed to discrete cDNA molecules. From the 5' RACE reads, TCRdb called clonotypes with MiXCR, one entry per CDR3 protein. Of 43,000 or so distinct CDR3 sequences detected, 7% to 8% appear once; the ten largest clones hold around 7.9%. Study results and limitations: Anti-spike CD8 specificities were favored by VDJdb matching, whose results missed private and CD4 specificities.

The CDR3 sequence is 13 residues long. V gave up 5 bases and J gave up 10 bases, with 16 bases separating them. Germline CDR1 reads MNHNY; CDR2 reads SVGAGI (reference sequence). Sequences were obtained from whole blood. The chain uses TRBV6-6 and TRBJ2-3; unclear D gene. The receptor was isolated from an adult who was a healthcare worker with PCR-confirmed SARS-CoV-2 infection or an uninfected control (not recorded which). The CDR3 bases are TGTGCCAGCAGTCCCGGAACTCGCATTGCGCAGTATTTT. This translates into CASSPGTRIAQYF.